Listed below are T cell receptor beta chains from one sample, sequenced in a study of blood T cell repertoires in COVID-19. Libraries were prepared by immunoSEQ multiplex PCR; TCRdb keeps only in-frame clonotypes and omits some of them. The data show about 220,000 clones, with under 90% seen just once and under 3.5% held by the top ten. Material: PBMCs or T cells enriched from blood (not recorded which). The source of these receptors is a woman aged 60 to 75 who had recovered from COVID-19. Each CDR3 is given with its conserved first and last residue. D genes are given only for firm matches. Not every row has a clone size; where given, it reads once, few, many or a size class.

v_gene	j_gene	d_gene	abundance	CDR3nt	CDR3aa
TRBV18	TRBJ1-1	-	-	TGTGCCAGCTCACCCCTGGGGCGGAACACTGAAGCTTTCTTT	CASSPLGRNTEAFF
TRBV6-2/TRBV6-3	TRBJ2-7	-	-	TGTGCCAGCAGTTTAAATACCTACGAGCAGTACTTC	CASSLNTYEQYF
TRBV6-2/TRBV6-3	TRBJ2-3	-	-	TGTGCCAGCAGCCCTACACACAGCGGAGGGATCACAGATACGCAGTATTTT	CASSPTHSGGITDTQYF
TRBV5-1	TRBJ1-2	-	few	TGCGCCAGCAGCTTGCTCCAGAATAACTATGGCTACACCTTC	CASSLLQNNYGYTF
TRBV6-5	TRBJ2-1	-	-	TGTGCCAGCAGTTACAGTATCGGGAGCTACAATGAGCAGTTCTTC	CASSYSIGSYNEQFF
TRBV20-1	TRBJ1-2	-	-	TGCAGTGCCCCGGGGGGCTACACCTTC	CSAPGGYTF
TRBV7-9	TRBJ2-7	-	many	TGTGCCAGCACCGGGGACTTCGACAAGAACGAGCAGTACTTC	CASTGDFDKNEQYF
TRBV2	TRBJ1-3	-	-	TGTGCCAGCAGGCCGCGGGGCTCTGGAAACACCATATATTTT	CASRPRGSGNTIYF
TRBV5-1	TRBJ2-7	-	-	TGCGCCAGCAGCTTGGTGGACAGCCTCTCCTACGAGCAGTACTTC	CASSLVDSLSYEQYF
TRBV13	TRBJ1-2	-	-	TGTGCCAGCAGCTTAGGAAGGAGGCCCAACTATGGCTACACCTTC	CASSLGRRPNYGYTF
TRBV21-1	TRBJ2-3	-	-	TGTGCCAGCCCCCGGAGGGGCACAGATACGCAGTATTTT	CASPRRGTDTQYF
TRBV6-5	TRBJ2-5	TRBD2	-	TGTGCCAGCAGTAAGGGACTACAAGAGACCCAGTACTTC	CASSKGLQETQYF
TRBV6-5	TRBJ1-1	-	many	TGTGCCAGCAGGATCGGGACTAACACTGAAGCTTTCTTT	CASRIGTNTEAFF